This entry concerns a single TCR beta chain. Its antigen is currently unknown. This sample is part of a study of cytomegalovirus exposure and HLA in healthy donors. Study results and limitations: Among the sequence variants, a highly shared cluster was likely an artifact of sequencing. Presence/absence analyses took donor sequencing depth as roughly uniform. In a later analysis, a genetic analysis reported fewer productive-TCR N-insertions in an Asian-associated ancestry cluster than the cohort average. Accurate prediction of most subjects' HLA-A and HLA-B alleles from TCR beta sequences was reported.

Trimming cost V 6 bases and J 7 bases, with 16 bases left between them. This CDR3 has 15 amino acids. Per the germline V gene, CDR1 is MNHEY and CDR2 is SMNVEV (reference sequence). The PCR employed 60 Vbeta primers together with 13 Jbeta primers. Using immunoSEQ multiplex PCR, the repertoire was profiled, and TCRdb retains in-frame clones only, with some absent. This repertoire includes 70,000 to 80,000 clones. The sequenced sample was PBMCs. This chain uses TRBV27 with TRBJ1-6; D call uncertain. The TCR sequence derives from a man aged 35-49 years in good health and CMV-seronegative. This chain's CDR3 is CASSPTGLLNSPLHF. DNA for the CDR3: TGTGCCAGCAGCCCTACCGGACTGTTAAATTCACCCCTCCACTTT.